This entry describes one T cell receptor (beta chain). Its antigen specificity is not known. No much larger clonotype is one base removed from it; base qualities were not supplied. This sample is drawn from a study of blood T cell repertoires in COVID-19 (dated by TCRdb to 2020 to 2021). For context, the study as a whole: The collaborator samples originated in the United States, Italy and Spain and spanned the acute and convalescent phases of COVID-19. Sample metadata almost always included a de-identified subject ID, COVID-19 status, age in years and sex. Where available, HLA class I and class II types were taken from metadata supplied by the sample provider and were not determined by assay-based typing. A freely available public database, intended as a resource for researchers studying the immune response to SARS-CoV-2, is where the repertoires were released. Subjects who had been exposed to COVID-19, were actively infected with it, or had recovered from it provided the deeply sampled blood TCRbeta repertoires that made up the dataset. The samples were drawn from the first 160 participants of the ongoing ImmuneRACE study and from roughly 1,300 subjects provided by 6 global collaborators. The prospective study material was composed of cDNA or gDNA derived from T cells, B-cell-depleted T cells, or PBMCs.

CDR1 and CDR2, looked up from the germline V gene (reference sequence), are LGHDT and YNNKEL. Trimming leaves V shorter by 0 bases and J shorter by 0 bases, with the junction holding 3 bases beyond the gene matches. Including cysteine and phenylalanine, the CDR3 has 16 amino acids. Just the 48-base CDR3 DNA is kept, in frame starting at base 1. General findings and caveats noted by the study authors: Clinical and demographic metadata were provided uncurated, with the amount varying by source and participant.

The immunoSEQ Assay, a bias-controlled multiplex PCR, was used to amplify TCRbeta CDR3 regions from genomic DNA. From the authors' description of their analysis: Nucleated cell counts per sample were estimated from amplification of reference gene primers within the assay. To quantify the absolute abundance of each unique TCRbeta CDR3 rearrangement, sequence reads were collapsed and filtered. For each sample, productive Simpson clonality was calculated as the square root of Simpson's diversity index across productive rearrangements. TCRdb mirrors the immuneACCESS table, restricted to in-frame sequences. Some clones are absent from its copies; in checked studies, under half trace to an unresolved V gene, and the reason for the others is unknown. From that table come the V and J calls and clone size; the DNA was used to work out D and trimming. In all, the sample holds under 65,000 clones, and 87% of those were seen once. Jointly, the top ten make up roughly 5.3% of the sample.

Whole blood was collected in K2EDTA tubes by collaborating institutions according to the institutions' own protocols. For TCRbeta analysis, collaborators shipped samples as frozen whole blood, isolated PBMCs, or DNA extracted from either of those sample types. In this chain, TRBV3-1 (or the pseudogene TRBV3-2) is recombined with TRBJ2-3; 7 bases in the middle match TRBD1. The TCR originated in an older man in a cohort sampled during active COVID-19. The sequenced sample consisted of peripheral blood. This receptor carries the CDR3 CASSQDETGSTDTQYF. The DNA sequence follows: TGTGCCAGCAGCCAAGATGAGACAGGGAGCACAGATACGCAGTATTTT.